The 22 T cell receptor beta chains presented below share a single source sample, sequenced in a study of CD8 T cells in Susac syndrome. RNA was extracted with the RNeasy kit, and a quantity of roughly 0.45 to 1 ug was reverse transcribed using random hexamers. TCRdb recomputed calls from the immunoSEQ multiplex PCR reads with MiXCR, one row per CDR3 protein. This sample has around 130,000 distinct CDR3 sequences, with under 95% found just once. The source material was CD8+ T cells from PBMCs. These receptors were taken from a human donor with multiple sclerosis.

A few counts support this clonotype. This sequence joins TRBV12-3 or TRBV12-4 and TRBJ1-3; the D is unclear. Trimming left V 1 base short and J 4 bases short, with 2 bases between. The CDR3 has 12 amino acids. This CDR3 is CASSLEGNTIYF. In DNA form, the CDR3 reads TGTGCCAGCAGTTTAGAGGGAAACACCATATATTTT.

The chain couples TRBV5-1 to TRBJ1-2; D possibly corresponds to TRBD1 (5 bases). The CDR3 is 14 amino acids. The V end lost 3 bases, the J end lost 2 bases, and 11 bases lay between the germline ends. CDR1 is SGHRS, CDR2 YFSETQ, per germline. CDR3 protein: CASSSRQRNYGYTF. DNA of the CDR3: TGCGCCAGCAGCTCCCGACAGAGGAACTATGGCTACACCTTC.

CDR3: CASSDLTYEQYF. The CDR3 DNA sequence: TGTGCCAGCAGTGACCTGACCTACGAGCAGTACTTC. This chain connects TRBV2 to TRBJ2-7, with unresolved D. V dropped 3 bases and J dropped 2 bases, with 5 bases sitting between them. The CDR3 has 12 amino acids. Germline loops: CDR1 SNHLY, CDR2 FYNNEI.

The chain couples TRBV20-1 to TRBJ1-5; D call uncertain. V was cut by 3 bases and J by 0 bases, with 21 bases left in between. This CDR3 spans 18 amino acids. Germline lookup yields CDR1 DFQATT and CDR2 SNEGSKA (reference sequence). CDR3 DNA: TGCAGTGCTAGTTCCCAGAGCAGCCGCCTCTATAGCAATCAGCCCCAGCATTTT. Translating gives CSASSQSSRLYSNQPQHF.

V usage is TRBV5-1 and J usage is TRBJ1-2; possible D gene TRBD1, 6 bases. Germline V gene data show CDR1 as SGHRS and CDR2 as YFSETQ. Between the trimmed V and J ends, which lost 3 bases and 3 bases, there was a span of 9 bases. The CDR3 runs 13 residues. As DNA, the CDR3 is TGCGCCAGCAGCTGGGACACCGACTATGGCTACACCTTC. Translation gives CASSWDTDYGYTF.

This clonotype was detected only once. V usage is TRBV7-9 and J usage is TRBJ1-2, with 9 bases fitting TRBD1. Germline V gives CDR1 SEHNR, CDR2 FQNEAQ (reference sequence). With 1 base clipped from V and 3 bases from J, the junction kept 9 bases outside the gene matches. The CDR3 contains 17 residues. CDR3 nucleotide sequence: TGTGCCAGCAGCTTAGGCCGCGGGACAGGGAAAGACTATGGCTACACCTTC. This encodes CASSLGRGTGKDYGYTF. The whole variable domain, filled in from reference TRBV7-9 and TRBJ1-2, reads DTGVSQNPRHKITKRGQNVTFRCDPISEHNRLYWYRQTLGQGPEFLTYFQNEAQLEKSRLLSDRFSAERPKGSFSTLEIQRTEQGDSAMYLCASSLGRGTGKDYGYTFGSGTRLTVV.

The chain carries TRBV27 and TRBJ2-1, with 7 bases aligning to TRBD2. The CDR3 sequence is 15 residues long. Germline trimming cut 5 bases from V and 0 bases from J; bases unmatched to any gene: 4. Germline values: CDR1 MNHEY, CDR2 SMNVEV (reference sequence). This CDR3 reads CASSVGRSSYNEQFF. CDR3 DNA sequence: TGTGCCAGCAGTGTCGGGAGGAGCTCCTACAATGAGCAGTTCTTC.

This clonotype was picked up one time. This chain connects TRBV27 to TRBJ1-5; 9 nucleotides agree with TRBD1. This CDR3 has 16 amino acids. Trimming cost V 5 bases and J 6 bases; bases outside gene matches: 11. Looked up from germline, CDR1 is MNHEY and CDR2 is SMNVEV (reference sequence). CDR3 DNA: TGTGCCAGCAGTGTAACAGGGGGCCTCCTGGGTCAGCCCCAGCATTTT. This translates into CASSVTGGLLGQPQHF.

The chain recombines TRBV2 with TRBJ2-7, with TRBD2 matching over 13 bases. The CDR3 totals 16 residues. The J segment lost 4 bases and the V segment lost 3 bases, leaving 6 bases of the junction unmatched. The V gene's germline CDR1 is SNHLY and CDR2 FYNNEI. CDR3 DNA sequence: TGTGCCAGCAGTGAGGGGACTAGCGGGACCTGGTACGAGCAGTACTTC. Its translation: CASSEGTSGTWYEQYF.

This clonotype was seen only a few times. The V call is TRBV4-1, the J call TRBJ1-1; TRBD1 aligns across 9 bases. Germline V CDR1 and CDR2: MGHRA, YSYEKL. The CDR3 loop spans 13 amino acids. J gave up 6 bases and V 4 bases, and 3 bases lay outside the gene matches. CDR3 loop: CASSRGDRAEAFF. Here the CDR3 DNA reads TGCGCCAGCAGCCGGGGGGACAGGGCTGAAGCTTTCTTT.

V usage is TRBV14 and J usage is TRBJ2-7; 8 bases are shared with TRBD1. V shed 4 bases, J shed 6 bases, and the junction held 8 bases outside the gene matches. Per the germline V gene, CDR1 is SGHDN and CDR2 is FVKESK. The CDR3 is made up of 14 amino acids. CDR3 sequence reads: CASSPGQGGIEQYF. DNA for the CDR3: TGTGCCAGCAGCCCCGGACAGGGAGGCATCGAGCAGTACTTC.

The rearrangement uses TRBV13 and TRBJ1-2; D not resolved. The CDR3 runs 14 residues. Germline V gives CDR1 PRHDT, CDR2 FYEKMQ (reference sequence). Trimming cost V 4 bases and J 3 bases, with 12 bases left between them. CDR3 sequence (DNA): TGTGCCAGCAGCTCAGCGGTGCAGGACTATGGCTACACCTTC. As protein: CASSSAVQDYGYTF.

This clonotype was picked up a small number of times. The V gene is TRBV3-1, the J gene TRBJ2-7, with TRBD2 identical over 7 bases. Unmatched junction bases numbered 5, after V lost 5 bases and J lost 1 base. CDR3 size: 14 residues. Germline loops: CDR1 LGHDT, CDR2 YNNKEL (reference sequence). CDR3 protein: CASSYPGLSYEQYF. The CDR3 region has the DNA TGTGCCAGCAGCTATCCGGGACTATCCTACGAGCAGTACTTC.

The CDR3 bases are TGCAGCGTTGGCTGGCTAGCGGGAGGGACCGGGGAGCTGTTTTTT. This sequence encodes CSVGWLAGGTGELFF. The chain is built from TRBV29-1 and TRBJ2-2, with TRBD2 identical over 12 bases. CDR3 length: 15 amino acids. Germline lookup yields CDR1 SQVTM and CDR2 ANQGSEA. Trimming took 4 bases from V and 5 from J; bases not matched to a gene: 5.

V and J are TRBV7-9 and TRBJ2-1; D may be TRBD1 (6 bases). With 7 bases removed from V and 2 bases from J, the gap between germline ends came to 9 bases. This CDR3 has 13 amino acids. Germline V gives CDR1 SEHNR, CDR2 FQNEAQ (reference sequence). The CDR3 region is CASTEGAYNEQFF. CDR3 DNA sequence: TGTGCCAGCACCGAGGGGGCCTACAATGAGCAGTTCTTC.

The chain joins TRBV11-3 to TRBJ2-2; the match to TRBD2 covers 11 bases. Trimming cost V 5 bases and J 3 bases; bases outside gene matches: 14. Germline lookup yields CDR1 SGHNT and CDR2 YENEEA. The CDR3 is 19 residues long. The CDR3 DNA sequence: TGTGCCAGCAGCGGACGAGTGGGGACTAGCGGTGCGGACACCGGGGAGCTGTTTTTT. Translating gives CASSGRVGTSGADTGELFF.

The V gene is TRBV11-2, the J gene TRBJ2-2, with D maybe TRBD1 (6 bases). With 0 bases removed from V and 2 bases from J, the gap between germline ends came to 13 bases. Germline assignment: CDR1 SGHAT and CDR2 FQNNGV. This CDR3 is built from 17 residues. CDR3 DNA sequence: TGTGCCAGCAGCTTAGAGGGTGGACAGCGCAACACCGGGGAGCTGTTTTTT. It codes for CASSLEGGQRNTGELFF.

This CDR3 reads CASSFEGVYEQYF. The CDR3 coding sequence is TGTGCCAGCAGCTTCGAGGGCGTCTACGAGCAGTACTTC. This chain joins TRBV5-4 and TRBJ2-7; D possibly corresponds to TRBD2 (5 bases). CDR3 length: 13 residues. Trimming shortened V by 2 bases and J by 3 bases, and 9 bases separated the two germline ends. CDR1 and CDR2 (germline): SGHNT, YYREEE (reference sequence).

The rearrangement links TRBV7-2 to TRBJ2-7, with TRBD2 matching over 7 bases. The CDR3 extends over 14 amino acids. CDR1 SGHTA and CDR2 FQGNSA come from the germline V gene. With 6 bases clipped from V and 1 base from J, the junction kept 6 bases outside the gene matches. CDR3 region: CASREWGGSYEQYF. Written as DNA, the CDR3 is TGTGCCAGCAGGGAGTGGGGAGGGTCCTACGAGCAGTACTTC.

The count of this clonotype is one. The chain employs TRBV7-8 and TRBJ1-2, with TRBD1 matching over 7 bases. Germline CDR1 and CDR2: SGHVS and FQNEAQ. Trimming at V came to 1 base and at J to 3 bases, leaving 8 bases not matched to a gene. This CDR3 has 16 amino acids. As DNA, the CDR3 is TGTGCCAGCAGCTTAGAGGCGTCCGGGACAGACTATGGCTACACCTTC. Translation: CASSLEASGTDYGYTF.

This chain joins TRBV2 and TRBJ2-7, with 10 bases lining up with TRBD2. V was clipped by 7 bases and J by 2 bases; unmatched bases: 5. CDR3 size: 14 residues. Germline values: CDR1 SNHLY, CDR2 FYNNEI. This CDR3 is CASTLAGGAYEQYF. The DNA of the CDR3 is TGTGCCAGCACCTTAGCGGGAGGTGCCTACGAGCAGTACTTC. The whole variable domain, remainder taken from reference TRBV2 and TRBJ2-7, is EPEVTQTPSHQVTQMGQEVILRCVPISNHLYFYWYRQILGQKVEFLVSFYNNEISEKSEIFDDQFSVERPDGSNFTLKIRSTKLEDSAMYFCASTLAGGAYEQYFGPGTRLTVT.

The chain is built from TRBV6-5 and TRBJ2-7, with a weak D call TRBD1 (6 bases). V lost 1 base to trimming and J lost 1 base, with 11 bases between them. Germline V gives CDR1 MNHEY, CDR2 SVGAGI. There are 15 residues in the CDR3. CDR3 coding DNA: TGTGCCAGCAGTTACTTCCAGGGGCCTTCCTACGAGCAGTACTTC. This codes for CASSYFQGPSYEQYF.